This T cell receptor (beta chain) derives from a study of T cell repertoires in cytomegalovirus infection. Details on this clonotype: Its antigen is as yet unknown.

Study-wide results and limits: Cumulative frequency of public TCR beta families picked out carriers of CMV plus the relevant HLA.

TCRdb recomputed calls from the reads with MiXCR, one row per CDR3 protein. The sample yields some 400,000 distinct CDR3 sequences, about a third seen once. Germline CDR1 reads SNHLY; CDR2 reads FYNNEI. The CDR3 is 18 amino acids. V was clipped by 0 bases and J by 3 bases, with 19 bases between them. Sequences were obtained from PBMCs. V gene TRBV2 combines with J gene TRBJ2-3; tentatively, D is TRBD2 (5 bases). This TCR was recovered from a human donor in good health (CMV status not recorded). Some clones in this sample may be carry-over from other donors' samples. The CDR3 nucleotides are TGTGCCAGCAGTGAAGCGCATTTTAGCTCCTCGGGGACAGATACGCAGTATTTT. Translation: CASSEAHFSSSGTDTQYF.